The source of this T cell receptor (beta chain) is a study of blood T cell repertoires in COVID-19 (TCRdb year 2020). Looking at the study overall: The collaborator samples originated in the United States, Italy and Spain and spanned the acute and convalescent phases of COVID-19. The material from the prospective study consisted of cDNA or gDNA derived from T cells, B-cell-depleted T cells, or PBMCs. Subjects who had been exposed to COVID-19, were actively infected with it, or had recovered from it provided the deeply sampled blood TCRbeta repertoires that made up the dataset. The repertoires were released in a freely available public database intended as a resource for research on the immune response to SARS-CoV-2. The samples were drawn from two sources: the first 160 participants of the ongoing ImmuneRACE study, and 1,000 to 1,500 subjects contributed by 6 global collaborators. The sample metadata nearly always contained a de-identified subject ID, COVID-19 status, age in years and sex. HLA class I and class II types, where available, came from metadata supplied by the sample provider rather than from assay-based typing. The full study reports these points: The amount of clinical and demographic metadata varied by source and participant and was provided uncurated.

CDR1 and CDR2 are read off the germline V gene (reference sequence) as SEHNR and FQNEAQ. V ends up 5 bases short and J 6 bases short, with an unmatched junction base count of 8. The CDR3 numbers 14 residues from cysteine through phenylalanine. The sequence is cut down to CDR3 DNA, 42 bases in frame from base 1. TCRbeta CDR3 regions were amplified from genomic DNA by means of the immunoSEQ Assay, a bias-controlled multiplex PCR. In the paper's pipeline: The number of nucleated cells in each sample was estimated from the amplification of reference gene primers within the assay. To quantify the absolute abundance of each unique TCRbeta CDR3 rearrangement, sequence reads were collapsed and filtered. Productive Simpson clonality was computed per sample as the square root of Simpson's diversity index over productive rearrangements. TCRdb retrieved this table from immuneACCESS and kept in-frame rearrangements only. Not all clones are present; in checked studies, unresolved V genes account for under half, and no reason is known for the remainder. The DNA gave D and trimming, while V, J and clone size come from that table. In this sample the table shows over 80,000 clones, about 86% of which occur a single time. Of the sample, approximately 1.3% falls within the top ten clones.

Regarding this clone: Its antigen is unknown. Base qualities were left out, and no much larger clone turns up one base away.

Whole blood was collected in K2EDTA tubes by collaborating institutions according to the institutions' own protocols. For TCRbeta analysis, collaborators shipped samples in one of three forms: frozen whole blood, isolated PBMCs, or DNA extracted from either of those sample types. The specimen was peripheral blood. The chain uses TRBV7-9 and TRBJ2-7, and 9 junction bases match TRBD1. The TCR comes from an elderly man with active or convalescent COVID-19. CDR3 protein: CASSPGTGQREQYF. The DNA is as follows: TGTGCCAGCAGCCCGGGGACAGGGCAGCGCGAGCAGTACTTC.